Each of the 30 T cell receptor beta chains below was sequenced from the same sample in a study of shared clonotypes between healthy human individuals. Profiled with immunoSEQ multiplex PCR; TCRdb holds only in-frame clones, not every one. The repertoire consists of millions of clones, with over 85% occurring once and the leading ten covering around 0.15%. The specimen was naive CD4+ T cells sorted from blood. Noted subset: CD45RA+ positively selected. The receptors come from a young man in good health.

Of note for this clone: The sample contains more than one DNA sequence encoding this CDR3. The chain combines TRBV14 with TRBJ2-7; unclear D gene. The germline CDR1 and CDR2 sequences are SGHDN and FVKESK. The CDR3 runs to 11 residues. Trimming removed 2 bases at V and 7 bases at J, with 6 bases between. In nucleotides, the CDR3 is TGTGCCAGCAGCCAATTGAATGAGCAGTACTTC. It yields the protein CASSQLNEQYF.

As to this clone: The junction departs from germline at one end; a sequencing error may be responsible. V is TRBV2 and J is TRBJ1-2; 8 bases align to TRBD1. CDR1 is SNHLY, CDR2 FYNNEI, per germline. CDR3 length: 13 amino acids. The CDR3 sequence is CASRDRGPYGYTF. The DNA of the CDR3 is TGTGCCAGCCGTGACAGGGGTCCTTATGGCTACACCTTC.

The chain combines TRBV7-6 with TRBJ2-5; D is undetermined. Germline CDR1 reads SGHVS; CDR2 reads FNYEAQ. The CDR3 sequence is 15 residues long. V was trimmed by 4 bases and J by 1 base, leaving 13 bases between them. CDR3 DNA: TGTGCCAGCAGCTCCACCCCGGAGATCCAAGAGACCCAGTACTTC. The encoded protein is CASSSTPEIQETQYF.

This chain joins TRBV4-1 and TRBJ2-1, with 7 bases lining up with TRBD2. Losses at the gene ends were 0 bases for V and 1 base for J; bases not matched to a gene: 21. CDR3 length: 22 residues. Per the germline V gene, CDR1 is MGHRA and CDR2 is YSYEKL. Here the CDR3 reads CASSQDSAILAGSWGSYNEQFF. In nucleotides, the CDR3 is TGCGCCAGCAGCCAAGATTCGGCTATATTAGCGGGTTCGTGGGGGTCCTACAATGAGCAGTTCTTC.

As for this clone: This CDR3 is also generated by other DNA sequences in the sample. The chain recombines TRBV7-2 with TRBJ2-7; D tentatively fits TRBD1 or TRBD2 (5 bases each). V was clipped by 3 bases and J by 2 bases, with 14 bases between them. Germline CDR1 and CDR2: SGHTA and FQGNSA. This CDR3 comprises 15 residues. CDR3 region: CASSLGQGAPYEQYF. The CDR3, as DNA: TGTGCCAGCAGCTTGGGGCAGGGAGCCCCCTACGAGCAGTACTTC.

The chain carries TRBV6-5 and TRBJ2-7, with D hard to call. CDR1 is MNHEY and CDR2 is SVGAGI in the germline V gene. The V end lost 6 bases, the J end lost 0 bases, and 15 bases lay between the germline ends. This CDR3 has 15 residues. Written as DNA, the CDR3 is TGTGCCAGCAGCCTTCGGGCTTCAAGCTCCTACGAGCAGTACTTC. Translated: CASSLRASSSYEQYF.

This sequence joins TRBV19 and TRBJ2-5; unclear D gene. CDR1 LNHDA and CDR2 SQIVND come from the germline V gene (reference sequence). Trimming shortened V by 3 bases and J by 5 bases, and 10 bases separated the two germline ends. CDR3 length equals 13 residues. The CDR3 reads CASSILVAETQYF. In DNA form, the CDR3 reads TGTGCCAGTAGTATTCTGGTTGCGGAGACCCAGTACTTC.

Only one count was recorded for this clone. This rearrangement joins TRBV6-6 to TRBJ2-2, with D perhaps assigned TRBD1 or TRBD2 (6 bases each). The CDR3 is 15 amino acids. V was clipped by 5 bases and J by 3 bases, with 13 bases between them. Germline CDR1 and CDR2: MNHNY and SVGAGI (reference sequence). CDR3 sequence (DNA): TGTGCCAGCAGTGGGGGGCAGGTGTACACCGGGGAGCTGTTTTTT. This sequence encodes CASSGGQVYTGELFF.

In this sample, this clone turned up once. The identical CDR3 is also encoded by other nucleotide sequences in the sample. The chain uses TRBV20-1 and TRBJ1-2; D gene unclear. The V end was cut by 4 bases, the J end by 7 bases, with 7 bases between. The V gene's germline CDR1 is DFQATT and CDR2 SNEGSKA (reference sequence). This CDR3 region has 10 residues. The CDR3 sequence is CSAISVGYTF. The DNA for the CDR3 is TGCAGTGCTATTTCCGTTGGCTACACCTTC.

This chain connects TRBV6-5 to TRBJ2-5, with TRBD1 matching over 8 bases. Per germline, CDR1 MNHEY and CDR2 SVGAGI. Trimming took 4 bases from V and 5 from J; bases not matched to a gene: 12. The CDR3 totals 16 residues. The CDR3 nucleotides read TGTGCCAGCAGTTTAGCGTCCCTGACAGGGGATGAGACCCAGTACTTC. It codes for CASSLASLTGDETQYF.

The rearrangement links TRBV28 to TRBJ1-1; TRBD1 matches at 10 bases. V gave up 7 bases and J gave up 6 bases; unmatched junction bases: 11. CDR3 length equals 15 residues. CDR1 is MDHEN, CDR2 SYDVKM, per germline. The CDR3 DNA sequence: TGTGCCAGCAATCCGACAGGGGGCGAGGGGGCTGAAGCTTTCTTT. Protein sequence: CASNPTGGEGAEAFF.

The chain carries TRBV7-9 and TRBJ2-5; tentatively, D is TRBD1 (5 bases). Trimming removed 3 bases at V and 2 bases at J, with 10 bases between. The CDR3 extends over 14 amino acids. Germline CDR1 is SEHNR and CDR2 is FQNEAQ (reference sequence). The chain's CDR3 is CASSFSAGQETQYF. As DNA, the CDR3 is TGTGCCAGCAGCTTTTCGGCAGGGCAAGAGACCCAGTACTTC.

The chain uses TRBV6-1 and TRBJ1-5; D unclear. The CDR3 extends over 12 amino acids. Per germline, CDR1 MNHNS and CDR2 SASEGT. Trimming removed 2 bases from V and 7 bases from J, with 6 bases in between. CDR3 in amino acids: CASSEPAQPQHF. The CDR3 DNA reads as TGTGCCAGCAGTGAACCGGCGCAGCCCCAGCATTTT.

The chain couples TRBV5-1 to TRBJ2-1, with TRBD2 matching 11 bases. V lost 0 bases to trimming and J lost 7 bases; unmatched junction nucleotides: 9. Per the germline V gene, CDR1 is SGHRS and CDR2 is YFSETQ. The CDR3 is 17 amino acids. The DNA for the CDR3 is TGCGCCAGCAGCTTGGCCAAACTAGCGGGAGTATGGAATGAGCAGTTCTTC. This encodes CASSLAKLAGVWNEQFF.

V and J are TRBV4-1 and TRBJ2-1, with 11 bases fitting TRBD2. The CDR3 totals 15 residues. Germline V lookup: CDR1 MGHRA, CDR2 YSYEKL. Trimming took 1 base from V and 6 from J; bases not matched to a gene: 2. The CDR3: CASSQGLAGTNEQFF. The CDR3 region has the DNA TGCGCCAGCAGCCAAGGACTAGCGGGGACCAATGAGCAGTTCTTC.

The J gene is TRBJ2-7, the V gene TRBV7-8; TRBD1 aligns across 9 bases. V shed 3 bases and J 4 bases; nucleotides not matched to a gene: 4. CDR1 is SGHVS, CDR2 FQNEAQ, per germline. CDR3 length: 14 residues. This CDR3 is CASSFGTGSYEQYF. CDR3 DNA sequence: TGTGCCAGCAGCTTTGGGACAGGGTCGTACGAGCAGTACTTC.

The CDR3 reads CASSLETASSYEQYF. CDR3 bases: TGTGCCAGCAGCTTAGAGACAGCAAGCTCCTACGAGCAGTACTTC. The chain is built from TRBV7-8 and TRBJ2-7; TRBD1 might be the D (5 bases). The V and J ends lost 1 base and 0 bases respectively, with 10 bases between them. In germline, CDR1 is SGHVS, CDR2 FQNEAQ. The CDR3 covers 15 residues.

Here the CDR3 reads CASSVASGGGANEQFF. The DNA of the CDR3 is TGTGCCAGCAGCGTGGCCTCTGGTGGGGGGGCCAATGAGCAGTTCTTC. This rearrangement joins TRBV9 to TRBJ2-1; D perhaps matches TRBD2 (7 bases). V was pared by 2 bases and J by 6 bases, with 18 bases between. The length of the CDR3 is 16 residues. Germline V lookup: CDR1 SGDLS, CDR2 YYNGEE.

The rearrangement uses TRBV11-2 and TRBJ1-3; a weak D match, TRBD1 (5 bases). V lost 0 bases and J 2 bases, leaving 11 bases between the germline ends. The CDR3 has 16 amino acids. Germline values: CDR1 SGHAT, CDR2 FQNNGV. The CDR3 here is CASSLEPGGTGNTIYF. CDR3 sequence (DNA): TGTGCCAGCAGCTTAGAGCCCGGGGGGACTGGAAACACCATATATTTT.

The J gene is TRBJ2-1, the V gene TRBV4-1; TRBD2 aligns across 12 bases. The CDR3 consists of 16 residues. V was pared by 4 bases and J by 1 base, with 2 bases of the junction left unmatched. CDR1 is MGHRA, CDR2 YSYEKL, per germline. The chain's CDR3 is CASSLTSGGSYNEQFF. CDR3 DNA sequence: TGCGCCAGCAGCCTGACTAGCGGGGGTTCCTACAATGAGCAGTTCTTC.

In the case of this clone: At the DNA level, this CDR3 is encoded by other sequences in the same sample as well. The rearrangement joins TRBV29-1 to TRBJ1-2; no firm D call. Between the trimmed V and J ends, which lost 4 bases and 2 bases, there was a span of 5 bases. Germline CDR1 reads SQVTM; CDR2 reads ANQGSEA. The CDR3 loop spans 11 amino acids. The DNA for the CDR3 is TGCAGCGTTGGAGGGAACTATGGCTACACCTTC. This codes for CSVGGNYGYTF. Filled out from reference TRBV29-1 and TRBJ1-2, the complete variable domain reads SAVISQKPSRDICQRGTSLTIQCQVDSQVTMMFWYRQQPGQSLTLIATANQGSEATYESGFVIDKFPISRPNLTFSTLTVSNMSPEDSSIYLCSVGGNYGYTFGSGTRLTVV.

CDR3 protein: CASREYRGGSPLHF. In nucleotides, the CDR3 is TGTGCCAGCAGGGAGTACAGGGGTGGATCACCCCTCCACTTT. This rearrangement joins TRBV2 to TRBJ1-6, with 7 bases identical to TRBD1. Germline V gives CDR1 SNHLY, CDR2 FYNNEI. This CDR3 is 14 amino acids long. The J segment lost 10 bases and the V segment lost 6 bases, leaving 9 bases of the junction unmatched.

This clone was detected once. The V and J genes are TRBV7-2 and TRBJ1-4; possibly TRBD1 for D (5 bases). CDR3 length: 16 amino acids. Germline V gene lookup returns CDR1 SGHTA and CDR2 FQGNSA. V lost 2 bases and J lost 2, with 12 bases in between. This CDR3 reads CASSLLGGRTNEKLFF. Here the CDR3 DNA reads TGTGCCAGCAGCTTATTGGGGGGACGGACTAATGAAAAACTGTTTTTT. Supplemented by reference TRBV7-2 and TRBJ1-4, the full variable domain reads GAGVSQSPSNKVTEKGKDVELRCDPISGHTALYWYRQSLGQGLEFLIYFQGNSAPDKSGLPSDRFSAERTGGSVSTLTIQRTQQEDSAVYLCASSLLGGRTNEKLFFGSGTQLSVL.

To note about this clone: Other DNA sequences in this specimen translate into the identical CDR3. V is TRBV7-2 and J is TRBJ2-5; 10 nucleotides line up with TRBD2. The CDR3 is 15 residues long. Trimming removed 3 bases from V and 4 bases from J; junction bases left unmatched: 5. Germline CDR1 reads SGHTA; CDR2 reads FQGNSA. CDR3 bases: TGTGCCAGCAGCTTTCAAGCGGGGGGGCGAGAGACCCAGTACTTC. As protein: CASSFQAGGRETQYF.

CDR3 amino acids: CASSQGGGAKETQYF. As DNA, the CDR3 is TGTGCCAGCAGCCAAGGAGGAGGGGCCAAAGAGACCCAGTACTTC. V gene TRBV14 combines with J gene TRBJ2-5; D is possibly TRBD2 (6 bases). Germline-derived CDR1 and CDR2 are SGHDN and FVKESK. The CDR3 is made up of 15 amino acids. V lost 1 base and J lost 3, with 12 bases in between. Full variable domain (remainder filled in from reference TRBV14 and TRBJ2-5): EAGVTQFPSHSVIEKGQTVTLRCDPISGHDNLYWYRRVMGKEIKFLLHFVKESKQDESGMPNNRFLAERTGGTYSTLKVQPAELEDSGVYFCASSQGGGAKETQYFGPGTRLLVL.

The V call is TRBV7-9, the J call TRBJ2-5, with D unresolved. The CDR3 has 15 residues. Germline CDR1 SEHNR, CDR2 FQNEAQ (reference sequence). Trimming took 2 bases from V and 1 from J, leaving 11 bases between them. The CDR3 DNA reads as TGTGCCAGCAGCTTACTTTTGGGCAGCCAAGAGACCCAGTACTTC. It encodes CASSLLLGSQETQYF. Drawing the rest from reference TRBV7-9 and TRBJ2-5, the complete variable domain is DTGVSQNPRHKITKRGQNVTFRCDPISEHNRLYWYRQTLGQGPEFLTYFQNEAQLEKSRLLSDRFSAERPKGSFSTLEIQRTEQGDSAMYLCASSLLLGSQETQYFGPGTRLLVL.

This sequence joins TRBV19 and TRBJ2-1, with TRBD2 matching 8 bases. The CDR3 extends over 16 amino acids. V lost 5 bases and J lost 0; bases outside the gene matches: 6. Germline-derived CDR1 and CDR2 are LNHDA and SQIVND (reference sequence). The CDR3 here is CASSARGGSSYNEQFF. DNA of the CDR3: TGTGCCAGTAGTGCTCGGGGGGGAAGCTCCTACAATGAGCAGTTCTTC.

The chain joins TRBV30 to TRBJ2-5; a weak D match, TRBD1 (6 bases). The germline V gene has CDR1 GTSNPN and CDR2 SVGIG (reference sequence). This CDR3 has 13 residues. With 7 bases removed from V and 1 base from J, the gap between germline ends came to 13 bases. CDR3 loop: CAFNRDIQETQYF. The CDR3 DNA reads TGTGCCTTTAACCGGGACATCCAAGAGACCCAGTACTTC.

In the case of this clone: Other DNA sequences from this sample encode an identical CDR3 as well. V is TRBV28 and J is TRBJ2-3; D remains unclear. The CDR3 extends over 12 amino acids. Trimming shortened V by 4 bases and J by 2 bases, and 4 bases separated the two germline ends. Germline lookup yields CDR1 MDHEN and CDR2 SYDVKM. The DNA for the CDR3 is TGTGCCAGCAGTTCCCCCACAGATACGCAGTATTTT. This encodes CASSSPTDTQYF.

The chain combines TRBV5-6 with TRBJ2-1; 8 bases are shared with TRBD2. From germline, CDR1 is SGHDT and CDR2 YYEEEE. V shed 0 bases and J 6 bases; nucleotides not matched to a gene: 5. This CDR3 has 15 amino acids. The CDR3 region has the DNA TGTGCCAGCAGCTTGGGGCCTAGCGGGTCCAATGAGCAGTTCTTC. Protein: CASSLGPSGSNEQFF.